This T cell receptor (beta chain) stems from a study of blood T cell repertoires in COVID-19. The CDR3 totals 13 residues. Germline V gene lookup returns CDR1 LGHDT and CDR2 YNNKEL (reference sequence). V was cut by 4 bases and J by 5 bases, with 11 bases left in between. Methods used by the authors: Amplification of reference gene primers was used by the study to estimate nucleated cell counts. Sequencing used immunoSEQ multiplex PCR; TCRdb keeps in-frame clones, though not all of them. V and J calls and clone size come straight from that table; D and trimming were deduced from the DNA. The repertoire has under 95,000 clones, around 87% of them found once; the top ten carry 4.5% to 6%.

Sample: peripheral blood. The origin of this receptor is an elderly woman with acute or convalescent COVID-19. The chain recombines TRBV3-1 (or the pseudogene TRBV3-2) with TRBJ1-2, with D hard to call. CDR3 sequence (DNA): TGTGCCAGCAGCCCCCGGGAACAGTATGGCTACACCTTC. This gives the protein CASSPREQYGYTF.